This TCR beta chain was recovered during a study of cytotoxic CD8 clonotypes in ibrutinib-treated CLL (dated by TCRdb to about 2021). For the wider study: The cohort included about 15 treatment-naive and 11 relapsed/refractory patients; 17 to 18 were IGHV unmutated. Samples averaged approximately 260,000 productive templates and some 96,000 productive rearrangements. Partial responses were observed in 24 patients and complete responses in 2; after a median follow-up of around 68 months, remission was maintained in roughly 15 patients and progression was observed in approximately 12. Cryopreserved peripheral blood mononuclear cells were obtained before treatment, at response, and at either sustained remission or disease progression. Response samples were obtained after a median of roughly 13 months of treatment, with a range of roughly 6 to 36 months. Of the approximately 94 people in the trial, about 25 had longitudinal samples available.

This clone has a single count. The antigen this receptor binds is unknown. It has no much larger one-base neighbor in the sample; base qualities were not kept. The paper's findings and limits, for the study overall: Baseline clonality was found to be higher than that of age-matched healthy donors and was strongly correlated with circulating CD8+ T-cell counts. Lymph node repertoires were not examined, and the timing of sampling was not matched between patients in sustained remission and those whose disease progressed. Clonality rose at ibrutinib response, remained stable during sustained remission, and dropped back toward baseline at progression. Public clonotypes were found to be uncommon and were observed to contract or remain stable during treatment; the increase in clonality was shown to reflect expansion of private clonotypes at ibrutinib response.

From cysteine to phenylalanine, the CDR3 is 15 amino acids long. Only the CDR3 portion is preserved as DNA: 45 bases, with reading frame beginning at the first base. The CDR1 and CDR2 encoded by the germline V gene are SGHDT and YYEEEE. V ends up 3 bases short and J 4 bases short, with an unmatched junction base count of 7. A MiSeq instrument was used for deep resolution sequencing, which targeted depths ranging from 1 in 1 million up to 1 in 200,000 T cells, with coverage averaging 10x for each clonotype. The immunoSEQ hsTCRB Kit was used to generate TCR beta libraries. Per the authors' processing: The data were analyzed with ImmunoSEQ Analyzer and ImmunoSEQ Data Assistant, and V, D and J gene assignments followed IMGT definitions. Clonality was computed as one minus normalized Shannon entropy of productive rearrangement frequencies, ranging from 0 to 1. Public clonotype analysis was restricted to overrepresented clonotypes comprising at least 0.05% of each patient's repertoire. About a dozen repertoires from age-matched healthy donors, obtained from immuneACCESS, served as clonality controls. Held by TCRdb, this immuneACCESS table contains in-frame sequences only and omits some clones. Under half of the omission traces to an unresolved V gene where checked; the cause of the rest is unknown. From that table come the V and J calls and clone size; the DNA was used to work out D and trimming. The sample table holds more than 15,000 clones, of which approximately 67% were seen once. Jointly, the top ten make up 15% to 20% of the sample.

Approximately 2 micrograms of genomic DNA were extracted from cryopreserved PBMCs for TCR beta library preparation. Longitudinal blood samples from CLL patients on ibrutinib monotherapy were analyzed using high-throughput TCR beta sequencing. Patients were enrolled in a phase 2 open-label single-center ibrutinib monotherapy trial. This receptor was obtained from a human donor with chronic lymphocytic leukemia. Recombination linked TRBV5-6 to TRBJ1-2, and 9 junctional nucleotides match TRBD1. This specimen consisted of PBMCs, obtained before ibrutinib treatment. The sequenced DNA: TGTGCCAGCAGCTCTAACAGGGGGCTGGTCTATGGCTACACCTTC. It codes for CASSSNRGLVYGYTF. With the rest looked up from the reference TRBV5-6 and TRBJ1-2 genes rather than sequenced, the full variable domain is DAGVTQSPTHLIKTRGQQVTLRCSPKSGHDTVSWYQQALGQGPQFIFQYYEEEERQRGNFPDRFSGHQFPNYSSELNVNALLLGDSALYLCASSSNRGLVYGYTFGSGTRLTVV.